This paragraph reports one TCR beta chain. Assay: immunoSEQ multiplex PCR; the TCRdb copy retains only in-frame clones and omits some. The profile shows roughly 370,000 clones, roughly 90% of them singletons. The data were obtained in a study of control samples from healthy donors and cancer patients. Germline CDR1 is MDHEN and CDR2 is SYDVKM. This CDR3 region has 14 residues. The V end was cut by 1 base, the J end by 4 bases, with 10 bases between. Material for sequencing was PBMCs. The genes are TRBV28 and TRBJ2-5, with a tentative D call TRBD1 (5 bases). The TCR originated in a man aged 40-49 years with head and neck cancer. The CDR3 DNA reads as TGTGCCAGCAGTTTATATAGGGGTACAGAGACCCAGTACTTC. Protein: CASSLYRGTETQYF.